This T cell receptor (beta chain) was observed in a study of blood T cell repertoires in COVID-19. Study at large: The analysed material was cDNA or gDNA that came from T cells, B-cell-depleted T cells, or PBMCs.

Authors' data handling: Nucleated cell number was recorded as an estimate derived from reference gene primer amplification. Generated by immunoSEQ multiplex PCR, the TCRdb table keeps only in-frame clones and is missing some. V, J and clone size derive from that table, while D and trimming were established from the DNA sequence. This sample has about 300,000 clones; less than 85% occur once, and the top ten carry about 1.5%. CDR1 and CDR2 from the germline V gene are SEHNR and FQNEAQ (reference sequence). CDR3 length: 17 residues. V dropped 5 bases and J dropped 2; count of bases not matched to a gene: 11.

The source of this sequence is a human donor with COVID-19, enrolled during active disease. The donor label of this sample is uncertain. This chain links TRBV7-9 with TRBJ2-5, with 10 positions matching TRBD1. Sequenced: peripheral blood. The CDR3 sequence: CASSRIRDRGIQETQYF. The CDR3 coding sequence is TGTGCCAGCAGCCGTATCCGGGACAGGGGAATTCAAGAGACCCAGTACTTC. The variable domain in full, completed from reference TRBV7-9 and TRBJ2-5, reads DTGVSQNPRHKITKRGQNVTFRCDPISEHNRLYWYRQTLGQGPEFLTYFQNEAQLEKSRLLSDRFSAERPKGSFSTLEIQRTEQGDSAMYLCASSRIRDRGIQETQYFGPGTRLLVL.